One and the same sample provided the 21 T cell receptor beta chains below, sequenced in a study of CD8 T cells in Susac syndrome (dated by TCRdb to the late 2010s). The library was made by the immunoSEQ multiplex PCR assay. RNA was extracted using the RNeasy kit, and about 0.5 to 1 microgram was reverse transcribed with random hexamers. The raw public reads went through TCRdb reprocessing: fastp at Q25, MiXCR clone calling, in-frame beta chains kept. Merged by CDR3 protein, the rows form single entries marked with the most common genes and DNA. Here the sample has roughly 200,000 distinct CDR3 sequences; more than 90% occur a single time. 0.093% of the sample lies in the top ten. The sample was CD4+ T cells from PBMCs. The origin of the receptors is a human donor with multiple sclerosis.

The rearrangement joins TRBV29-1 to TRBJ2-1; D is possibly TRBD2 (7 bases). CDR3 length equals 13 residues. The V gene's germline CDR1 is SQVTM and CDR2 ANQGSEA. The ends were cut back, 0 bases at V and 14 bases at J, with 17 bases in the middle. The CDR3 DNA follows: TGCAGCGTTGAAGATTATTCGGGGGGCATCAAGTTCTTC. Translating it yields CSVEDYSGGIKFF.

The gene calls are TRBV7-2 and TRBJ2-7, with D possibly matching TRBD1 (5 bases). This CDR3 is 15 amino acids long. CDR1 is SGHTA and CDR2 is FQGNSA in the germline V gene. Trimming took 2 bases from V and 2 from J, leaving 13 bases between them. CDR3 sequence (DNA): TGTGCCAGCAGCTTAAGGCAGGGATCCCCCTACGAGCAGTACTTC. Protein: CASSLRQGSPYEQYF.

The count of this clonotype is one. J is TRBJ2-2 and V is TRBV5-6, with D perhaps TRBD1 or TRBD2 (6 bases each). The germline gives CDR1 SGHDT, CDR2 YYEEEE. This CDR3 has 15 amino acids. Trimming removed 6 bases from V and 3 bases from J, with 15 bases in between. This CDR3 reads CASNLRGAYTGELFF. CDR3 nucleotide sequence: TGTGCCAGCAACCTGAGGGGGGCCTACACCGGGGAGCTGTTTTTT.

The chain combines TRBV29-1 with TRBJ2-2; the D gene could be TRBD1 or TRBD2 (5 bases each). The CDR3 has 14 residues. In germline, CDR1 is SQVTM, CDR2 ANQGSEA. V lost 4 bases, J lost 4 bases, and 13 bases lay in between. The CDR3 spells CSVGPGTATGELFF. In DNA, the CDR3 is TGCAGCGTTGGACCCGGGACCGCCACCGGGGAGCTGTTTTTT.

The V call is TRBV11-2, the J call TRBJ2-7; D not certain. The germline gives CDR1 SGHAT, CDR2 FQNNGV. The V end lost 1 base, the J end lost 4 bases, and 11 bases lay between the germline ends. The CDR3 runs to 14 residues. The CDR3 is CASSLAGQLYEQYF. CDR3 bases: TGTGCCAGCAGCTTAGCAGGTCAACTTTACGAGCAGTACTTC.

V is TRBV5-1 and J is TRBJ1-1; D may be TRBD1 (5 bases). The CDR3 has 15 residues. The germline CDR1 and CDR2 sequences are SGHRS and YFSETQ. V dropped 0 bases and J dropped 3 bases, with 12 bases sitting between them. CDR3 amino acids: CASSLAARVDTEAFF. CDR3 nucleotides: TGCGCCAGCAGCTTGGCCGCCAGGGTGGACACTGAAGCTTTCTTT.

V gene TRBV5-4 combines with J gene TRBJ2-7; possibly TRBD1 for D (6 bases). Trimming removed 2 bases from V and 6 bases from J, with 12 bases in between. Germline values: CDR1 SGHNT, CDR2 YYREEE (reference sequence). The CDR3 covers 13 residues. In DNA form, the CDR3 reads TGTGCCAGCAGCTTTCAGGGGACGATCGAGCAGTACTTC. It specifies CASSFQGTIEQYF. Complete variable domain (other parts from reference TRBV5-4 and TRBJ2-7): ETGVTQSPTHLIKTRGQQVTLRCSSQSGHNTVSWYQQALGQGPQFIFQYYREEENGRGNFPPRFSGLQFPNYSSELNVNALELDDSALYLCASSFQGTIEQYFGPGTRLTVT.

On this clonotype: One end of the junction does not line up with germline, which may come from a read error. The chain recombines TRBV3-1 with TRBJ2-1; D may be TRBD2 (6 bases). The V gene's germline CDR1 is LGHDT and CDR2 YNNKEL (reference sequence). The CDR3 runs to 14 residues. CDR3 protein: CASSQDLLATAKIF. Written as DNA, the CDR3 is TGTGCCAGCAGCCAAGATCTTCTAGCGACCGCAAAAATCTTC.

The chain combines TRBV14 with TRBJ1-1, with 9 positions matching TRBD1. Per the germline V gene, CDR1 is SGHDN and CDR2 is FVKESK. This CDR3 has 18 residues. The junction had 14 bases not matched to a gene; V was cut back by 5 bases and J by 1 base. The CDR3 DNA follows: TGTGCCAGCAGCGACCTGCAGGGACAGGGTGTTGCGAACACTGAAGCTTTCTTT. Protein: CASSDLQGQGVANTEAFF.

The CDR3, as DNA: TGTGCCAGCAGTGCACAGGGGGCAGTGCCCCAGTACTTC. Translated, it gives CASSAQGAVPQYF. The rearrangement uses TRBV28 and TRBJ2-5, with 9 bases identical to TRBD1. Losses at the gene ends were 5 bases for V and 9 bases for J; bases not matched to a gene: 7. Per germline, CDR1 MDHEN and CDR2 SYDVKM. The CDR3 totals 13 residues. Looking up the rest from reference TRBV28 and TRBJ2-5 gives the full variable domain: DVKVTQSSRYLVKRTGEKVFLECVQDMDHENMFWYRQDPGLGLRLIYFSYDVKMKEKGDIPEGYSVSREKKERFSLILESASTNQTSMYLCASSAQGAVPQYFGPGTRLLVL.

The gene calls are TRBV6-2 or TRBV6-3 and TRBJ2-7, with D possibly TRBD1 on 6 matching bases. The CDR3 is made up of 11 amino acids. Germline values: CDR1 MNHEY, CDR2 SVGEGT. The V end lost 6 bases, the J end lost 6 bases, and 9 bases lay between the germline ends. Here the CDR3 DNA reads TGTGCCAGCAGCACAGGGCGCGAGCAGTACTTC. Translation gives CASSTGREQYF.

This sequence joins TRBV7-9 and TRBJ1-1; D uncertain. The CDR3 contains 14 residues. Germline values: CDR1 SEHNR, CDR2 FQNEAQ (reference sequence). V lost 2 bases to trimming and J lost 5 bases, with 12 bases between them. CDR3 nucleotides: TGTGCCAGCAGCTTAATGGGTATAGGTACTGAAGCTTTCTTT. Protein product: CASSLMGIGTEAFF.

The chain is built from TRBV9 and TRBJ2-1, with 8 bases that match TRBD1. V was clipped by 0 bases and J by 2 bases; unmatched bases: 1. The CDR3 contains 15 residues. Germline V gives CDR1 SGDLS, CDR2 YYNGEE. CDR3 region: CASSVAGGPYNEQFF. CDR3 DNA: TGTGCCAGCAGCGTAGCAGGGGGCCCCTACAATGAGCAGTTCTTC.

The rearrangement joins TRBV7-3 to TRBJ2-1; 8 nucleotides match TRBD2. The germline V gene encodes CDR1 SGHTA and CDR2 FQGTGA. Trimming removed 6 bases from V and 3 bases from J; junction bases left unmatched: 10. There are 16 residues in the CDR3. CDR3 coding DNA: TGTGCCAGCAGGCTAACCGGGACTAGGGGCTACAATGAGCAGTTCTTC. Its protein is CASRLTGTRGYNEQFF.

The chain links TRBV15 to TRBJ2-2, with D possibly being TRBD1 or TRBD2 (5 bases each). V was trimmed by 4 bases and J by 1 base, leaving 10 bases between them. There are 15 residues in the CDR3. CDR1 LNHNV and CDR2 YYDKDF come from the germline V gene (reference sequence). For the CDR3, the DNA is TGTGCCACCAGCACGGGACGGATGAACACCGGGGAGCTGTTTTTT. The encoded protein is CATSTGRMNTGELFF.

The chain has TRBV5-1 and TRBJ1-5, with 7 nucleotides matching TRBD1. CDR1 is SGHRS, CDR2 YFSETQ, per germline. V was clipped by 3 bases and J by 5 bases; unmatched bases: 2. The CDR3 contains 13 residues. The chain's CDR3 is CASSWTGDQPQHF. The CDR3 DNA reads as TGCGCCAGCAGCTGGACAGGAGATCAGCCCCAGCATTTT. The whole variable domain, remainder taken from reference TRBV5-1 and TRBJ1-5, is KAGVTQTPRYLIKTRGQQVTLSCSPISGHRSVSWYQQTPGQGLQFLFEYFSETQRNKGNFPGRFSGRQFSNSRSEMNVSTLELGDSALYLCASSWTGDQPQHFGDGTRLSIL.

The chain carries TRBV20-1 and TRBJ2-1, with 12 nucleotides matching TRBD2. This CDR3 is 16 amino acids long. V lost 1 base and J lost 9; bases outside the gene matches: 10. Germline V lookup: CDR1 DFQATT, CDR2 SNEGSKA (reference sequence). The CDR3 loop is CSARAASGGAFGEQFF. The CDR3 bases are TGCAGTGCTAGAGCGGCTAGCGGGGGGGCCTTTGGTGAGCAGTTCTTC.

The chain has TRBV18 and TRBJ2-7; 7 nucleotides agree with TRBD1. The CDR3 extends over 16 amino acids. Unmatched junction bases numbered 8, after V lost 3 bases and J lost 0 bases. The germline V gene has CDR1 KGHSH and CDR2 LQKENI. The CDR3 nucleotides are TGTGCCAGCTCACCTATCCCGGGACAGAGCTCCTACGAGCAGTACTTC. Translating it yields CASSPIPGQSSYEQYF.

The CDR3 loop is CAINPGLAHEQYF. For the CDR3, the DNA is TGTGCCATCAACCCCGGACTAGCCCACGAGCAGTACTTC. The V gene is TRBV10-3, the J gene TRBJ2-7; 8 nucleotides align to TRBD2. The CDR3 is 13 residues long. CDR1 is ENHRY and CDR2 is SYGVKD in the germline V gene. With V trimmed by 7 bases and J by 5 bases, 7 bases remained unmatched.

This clonotype was observed a single time. This sequence joins TRBV30 and TRBJ2-1; 9 bases line up with TRBD2. The CDR3 totals 14 residues. The V and J ends lost 1 base and 2 bases, in that order; junction bases with no gene match: 0. Germline CDR1 and CDR2: GTSNPN and SVGIG (reference sequence). The CDR3 loop reads CAWSGGGAYNEQFF. The CDR3 DNA sequence: TGTGCCTGGAGTGGCGGGGGGGCCTACAATGAGCAGTTCTTC.

The J gene is TRBJ2-5, the V gene TRBV20-1, with TRBD2 as a possible D gene (6 bases). Trimming stripped 3 bases from V and 4 bases from J, with 12 bases between. This CDR3 comprises 13 residues. Germline CDR1 is DFQATT and CDR2 is SNEGSKA (reference sequence). In DNA, the CDR3 is TGCAGTGCTAGCTTTCAGGGAGGAGAGACCCAGTACTTC. This codes for CSASFQGGETQYF.